The rows below give T cell receptor beta chains drawn from one sample of a study of cytomegalovirus exposure and HLA in healthy donors. Repertoires were generated with immunoSEQ multiplex PCR, while TCRdb's copy carries only in-frame clones and drops some. In total, the table holds approximately 150,000 clones. The sample was PBMCs. All receptors come from a male donor in good health and CMV-seronegative. Both conserved end residues are part of each CDR3. Each record gives: V gene, D gene, J gene, CDR3 DNA, CDR3 protein. The D gene is left open where the match is weak.

TRBV11-2,TRBD2,TRBJ2-5,TGTGCCAGCAGCTTTAGCGGGGGGGCCCCGGAGACCCAGTACTTC,CASSFSGGAPETQYF
TRBV6-1,-,TRBJ2-1,TGTGCCAGCAGGGCCGGGAGCAATCGACTCAATGAGCAGTTCTTC,CASRAGSNRLNEQFF
TRBV19,-,TRBJ1-5,TGTGCCAGTAGTATATACCTTCAGGGAATCAATCAGCCCCAGCATTTT,CASSIYLQGINQPQHF
TRBV7-2,-,TRBJ1-1,TGTGCCAGCAGCGCGACAGGGAACACTGAAGCTTTCTTT,CASSATGNTEAFF
TRBV6-6,-,TRBJ1-5,TGTGCCAGCAGTTACTCGTCAGGTAATCAGCCCCAGCATTTT,CASSYSSGNQPQHF
TRBV9,-,TRBJ1-2,TGTGCCAGCAGTTTAGGGTCGGGGGGATATGGCTACACCTTC,CASSLGSGGYGYTF
TRBV5-6,-,TRBJ1-2,TGTGCCAGCAGCACTCTACAGGGCCAGGGCTACACCTTC,CASSTLQGQGYTF
TRBV5-8,-,TRBJ2-2,TGTGCCAGCAGCCCCGGGACTCTCACCGGGGAGCTGTTTTTT,CASSPGTLTGELFF
TRBV5-6,-,TRBJ2-7,TGTGCCAGCAGCTTGTGGAGAAACTCCTACGAGCAGTACTTC,CASSLWRNSYEQYF
TRBV4-2,TRBD2,TRBJ2-2,TGTGCCAGCAGCCAAGAGGCTAGCGGGTTATGGGTTAGTGGGGAGCTGTTTTTT,CASSQEASGLWVSGELFF
TRBV5-1,TRBD1,TRBJ1-4,TGCGCCAGCAGCCTGACAGGGGGCCGAATTATGTCAGTAGATGAAAAACTGTTTTTT,CASSLTGGRIMSVDEKLFF
TRBV7-9,-,TRBJ2-7,TGTGCCAGCAGCTTACAGTCCGGGTACGAGCAGTACTTC,CASSLQSGYEQYF
TRBV29-1,TRBD1,TRBJ1-3,TGCAGCGTTATGACGGGACAGGGGGTTCGTGGCGGAAACACCATATATTTT,CSVMTGQGVRGGNTIYF
TRBV6-1,-,TRBJ1-4,TGTGCCAGCAGTGAAAGCCCGACTGTTCGCAATGAAAAACTGTTTTTT,CASSESPTVRNEKLFF
TRBV5-1,TRBD2,TRBJ2-1,TGCGCCAGCAGCTTGGCTGGTAGCGGGGGGTACAATGAGCAGTTCTTC,CASSLAGSGGYNEQFF
TRBV27,-,TRBJ1-1,TGTGCCAGCAGTTTATCGGGACAAGGCCCTGAAGCTTTCTTT,CASSLSGQGPEAFF
TRBV7-9,-,TRBJ2-5,TGTGCCAGCAGCTTCCCTAGGGGTCAAGAGACCCAGTACTTC,CASSFPRGQETQYF
TRBV30,-,TRBJ1-5,TGTGCCTGGAGAGGGCAGGGCGATCAGCCCCAGCATTTT,CAWRGQGDQPQHF
TRBV11-3,-,TRBJ2-2,TGTGCCAGCAGCTCCAGGGGAAACGGGGAGCTGTTTTTT,CASSSRGNGELFF
TRBV2,-,TRBJ2-5,TGTGCCATCTTCCAAGAGACCCAGTACTTC,CAIFQETQYF
TRBV4-1,TRBD1,TRBJ1-3,TGCGCCAGCAGCCAACCCGACAGGGGGCAAGGAAACACCATATATTTT,CASSQPDRGQGNTIYF
TRBV5-4,-,TRBJ1-2,TGTGCCAGCAGCGAAGGCCAGGGAAAACTGAACTATGGCTACACCTTC,CASSEGQGKLNYGYTF
TRBV7-2,-,TRBJ2-4,TGTGCCAGCAGCTTAGGTAGGGGGGGACCCACGGCGCTTGATCAGTACTTC,CASSLGRGGPTALDQYF
TRBV6-1,-,TRBJ1-5,TGTGCCAGCAGTGAACACAGGGCCAATCAGCCCCAGCATTTT,CASSEHRANQPQHF
TRBV27,-,TRBJ2-6,TGTGCCAGCAGTTTATCGCTCCACTCCTTGAGCTCTGGGGCCAACGTCCTGACTTTC,CASSLSLHSLSSGANVLTF
TRBV7-9,TRBD1,TRBJ1-5,TGTGCCAGCAGCCCGACAGGGGGGGGAGGTCAGCCCCAGCATTTT,CASSPTGGGGQPQHF
TRBV13,TRBD2,TRBJ2-1,TGTGCCAGCAGTATACCCGGGACTAGCGGGAGCCCCTCCTACAATGAGCAGTTCTTC,CASSIPGTSGSPSYNEQFF
TRBV30,-,TRBJ2-3,TGTGCCTGGAGTGTCGGGACTCTACGAGGCGCAGATACGCAGTATTTT,CAWSVGTLRGADTQYF
TRBV4-2,TRBD2,TRBJ2-5,TGTGCCAGCAGCCAAACCTCTAGCGGGAGTGGGGGAGAGACCCAGTACTTC,CASSQTSSGSGGETQYF
TRBV19,-,TRBJ1-4,TGTGCCAGTGCGTGGGCGAAGACAAGTGCAACTAATGAAAAACTGTTTTTT,CASAWAKTSATNEKLFF
TRBV28,TRBD2,TRBJ2-5,TGTGCCAGCAGTCTCGGGAGGCAAGAGACCCAGTACTTC,CASSLGRQETQYF
TRBV5-1,-,TRBJ2-7,TGCGCCAGCAGCTTCTTAAGCGTGCGTCCCGAGGCCTCCTACGAGCAGTACTTC,CASSFLSVRPEASYEQYF
TRBV4-2,TRBD2,TRBJ2-5,TGTGCCAGCAGCATGGCGGGGGGTAAAGAGACCCAGTACTTC,CASSMAGGKETQYF
TRBV25-1,TRBD1,TRBJ1-2,TGTGCCAGCAGCCTGCCGGGACAGGGTGAAGGCTACACCTTC,CASSLPGQGEGYTF
TRBV19,TRBD2,TRBJ2-1,TGTGCCACTAAGGGGCTAGCGGGGGGGCAGGGTGAGCAGTTCTTC,CATKGLAGGQGEQFF
TRBV9,-,TRBJ1-3,TGTGCCAGCAGAGATCCTCGGCAAGGGGATTCTGGAAACACCATATATTTT,CASRDPRQGDSGNTIYF
TRBV7-2,-,TRBJ1-1,TGTGCCAGCAGCTTAGTTTTCGGAGTCAACATGAACACTGAAGCTTTCTTT,CASSLVFGVNMNTEAFF
TRBV7-2,TRBD1,TRBJ1-1,TGTGCCAGCAGCTCTCAGGGGGGGAACACTGAAGCTTTCTTT,CASSSQGGNTEAFF
TRBV4-2,TRBD2,TRBJ2-3,TGTGCCAGCAGCCAAGGAATAGCGGGAGTATCCAGCACAGATACGCAGTATTTT,CASSQGIAGVSSTDTQYF
TRBV30,-,TRBJ2-5,TGTGCCTGGAGTGTAGGGACGGGAGAAGGCGCAGAGACCCAGTACTTC,CAWSVGTGEGAETQYF
TRBV6-5,TRBD2,TRBJ2-2,TGTGCCAGCAGTCGGGGGGGAGCCGGGGAGCTGTTTTTT,CASSRGGAGELFF
TRBV27,-,TRBJ2-2,TGTGCCAGCAGTTTAAGGGGGACGAACACCGGGGAGCTGTTTTTT,CASSLRGTNTGELFF
TRBV19,-,TRBJ1-3,TGTGCCAGTTCAAGGGCAGGGGCCTCTGGAAACACCATATATTTT,CASSRAGASGNTIYF
TRBV30,-,TRBJ1-2,TGTGCCTGGACCTCGGGGGTTGGAGGCTACACCTTC,CAWTSGVGGYTF
TRBV5-1,-,TRBJ1-1,TGCGCCAGCAGTCCCCCAGGACACCGAGTTAAGAATGAAGCTTTCTTT,CASSPPGHRVKNEAFF